Listed below are T cell receptor beta chains from one sample, sequenced in a study of CD8 T cells in Susac syndrome. TCRdb called the immunoSEQ multiplex PCR reads again in MiXCR, with one record for every CDR3 protein. The data hold about 140,000 distinct CDR3 sequences, with roughly 94% observed a single time. Sequencing was performed on CD4+ T cells from PBMCs. The source of these receptors is a human donor with Susac syndrome. The CDR3 runs from the conserved cysteine through the conserved F or W. D genes are given only for firm matches. The listing skips clone size in some rows; elsewhere it reads once, few, many or a size class.

J gene: TRBJ1-2
V gene: TRBV9
clone size: NA
D gene: TRBD1
CDR3 DNA: TGTGCCAGCAGCACTTACCCGACAGGGGCCGTCGTGGGCTACACCTTC
CDR3 protein: CASSTYPTGAVVGYTF

J gene: TRBJ1-2
V gene: TRBV4-2
clone size: NA
D gene: NA
CDR3 DNA: TGTGCCAGCAGCTCGGGGGCAGCTAACTATGGCTACACCTTC
CDR3 protein: CASSSGAANYGYTF

J gene: TRBJ2-1
V gene: TRBV20-1
clone size: NA
D gene: TRBD2
CDR3 DNA: TGCAGTGCTAGAGCCATCACTAGCGGGGGGGCTAGTGGTAATGAGCAGTTCTTC
CDR3 protein: CSARAITSGGASGNEQFF

J gene: TRBJ1-1
V gene: TRBV20-1
clone size: NA
D gene: TRBD1
CDR3 DNA: TGCAGTGCTGGAGACAGGGTCCCTGAAGCTTTCTTT
CDR3 protein: CSAGDRVPEAFF

J gene: TRBJ2-5
V gene: TRBV5-1
clone size: NA
D gene: NA
CDR3 DNA: TGCGCCAGCAGCTCCGAAGGGACTGGGGAGACCCAGTACTTC
CDR3 protein: CASSSEGTGETQYF

J gene: TRBJ2-1
V gene: TRBV20-1
clone size: NA
D gene: TRBD2
CDR3 DNA: TGCAGTGCTGTAAGACTAGCGGGAGGGGAATCCTACAATGAGCAGTTCTTC
CDR3 protein: CSAVRLAGGESYNEQFF

J gene: TRBJ1-2
V gene: TRBV10-3
clone size: NA
D gene: TRBD1
CDR3 DNA: TGTGCCATCAGTGAGGAGACAGGGGAAAGCTATGGCTACACCTTC
CDR3 protein: CAISEETGESYGYTF

J gene: TRBJ2-1
V gene: TRBV19
clone size: NA
D gene: TRBD2
CDR3 DNA: TGTGCCAGCCGGGATGGGGCTAGCGGGGGGAAGGAGCAGTTCTTC
CDR3 protein: CASRDGASGGKEQFF

J gene: TRBJ2-7
V gene: TRBV11-3
clone size: NA
D gene: TRBD1
CDR3 DNA: TGTGCCAGCAGCCTGGACAGGGGGTTGAACGAGCAGTACTTC
CDR3 protein: CASSLDRGLNEQYF

J gene: TRBJ2-4
V gene: TRBV25-1
clone size: once
D gene: NA
CDR3 DNA: TGTGCCAGTAATGGGATTGGGGACATTCAGTACTTC
CDR3 protein: CASNGIGDIQYF

J gene: TRBJ1-2
V gene: TRBV25-1
clone size: NA
D gene: TRBD1
CDR3 DNA: TGTGCCAGCAGTGAATGGGTAGGGGGCGTACGTGGCTACACCTTC
CDR3 protein: CASSEWVGGVRGYTF

J gene: TRBJ2-1
V gene: TRBV4-3
clone size: NA
D gene: TRBD2
CDR3 DNA: TGCGCCAGCAGCCCTACTAGCGGGACCTACAATGAGCAGTTCTTC
CDR3 protein: CASSPTSGTYNEQFF

J gene: TRBJ1-2
V gene: TRBV19
clone size: NA
D gene: TRBD1
CDR3 DNA: TGTGCCAGTAGTTACGGGACAGCCTCGACCTATGGCTACACCTTC
CDR3 protein: CASSYGTASTYGYTF

J gene: TRBJ1-5
V gene: TRBV30
clone size: NA
D gene: NA
CDR3 DNA: TGTGCCTGGGGAGCCTTAATGGGCAATCAGCCCCAGCATTTT
CDR3 protein: CAWGALMGNQPQHF

J gene: TRBJ2-1
V gene: TRBV20-1
clone size: NA
D gene: NA
CDR3 DNA: TGCAGTGCTAGAAGACCCTACCTCCCTGGGTACAATGAGCAGTTCTTC
CDR3 protein: CSARRPYLPGYNEQFF

J gene: TRBJ2-5
V gene: TRBV12-3/TRBV12-4
clone size: NA
D gene: NA
CDR3 DNA: TGTGCCAGCAGGATGAGGGACGACCGAGAGACCCAGTACTTC
CDR3 protein: CASRMRDDRETQYF

J gene: TRBJ2-5
V gene: TRBV5-6
clone size: NA
D gene: NA
CDR3 DNA: TGTGCCAGCAGCTTGGGCCCCGTCTCCGAGACCCAGTACTTC
CDR3 protein: CASSLGPVSETQYF

J gene: TRBJ2-7
V gene: TRBV20-1
clone size: NA
D gene: NA
CDR3 DNA: TGCAGTGCTAGAGACGGCAGGAGAGTTTACGAGCAGTACTTC
CDR3 protein: CSARDGRRVYEQYF

J gene: TRBJ2-5
V gene: TRBV6-2/TRBV6-3
clone size: NA
D gene: NA
CDR3 DNA: TGTGCCAGCAGTTACCTGCGGGTAAAACAAGAGACCCAGTACTTC
CDR3 protein: CASSYLRVKQETQYF

J gene: TRBJ2-1
V gene: TRBV30
clone size: once
D gene: TRBD2
CDR3 DNA: TGTGCCTGGGATCCCAGAAGGTCTAGCGGGTATCCCATCAATGAGCAGTTCTTC
CDR3 protein: CAWDPRRSSGYPINEQFF

J gene: TRBJ2-3
V gene: TRBV30
clone size: NA
D gene: TRBD1
CDR3 DNA: TGTGCCTGGAGCAAAGGACAGGTCGCGCAGTATTTT
CDR3 protein: CAWSKGQVAQYF

J gene: TRBJ2-5
V gene: TRBV30
clone size: NA
D gene: NA
CDR3 DNA: TGTGCCTGGGGGCTCCAAGAGACCCAGTACTTC
CDR3 protein: CAWGLQETQYF

J gene: TRBJ2-3
V gene: TRBV5-6
clone size: NA
D gene: NA
CDR3 DNA: TGTGCCAGCAGCCCCCGGATGTGGTACCAACCTAACCCCCCGCAGTATTTT
CDR3 protein: CASSPRMWYQPNPPQYF

J gene: TRBJ2-1
V gene: TRBV28
clone size: once
D gene: NA
CDR3 DNA: TGTGCCAGCAGTCCATACCGGGAGCTAGGGGAGCAGTTCTTC
CDR3 protein: CASSPYRELGEQFF

J gene: TRBJ2-1
V gene: TRBV7-2
clone size: NA
D gene: NA
CDR3 DNA: TGTGCCAGCAGCTCCGGGTACAATGAGCAGTTCTTC
CDR3 protein: CASSSGYNEQFF

J gene: TRBJ1-1
V gene: TRBV29-1
clone size: NA
D gene: NA
CDR3 DNA: TGCAGCGTTGGGGGATTGAACACTGAAGCTTTCTTT
CDR3 protein: CSVGGLNTEAFF

J gene: TRBJ1-1
V gene: TRBV4-3
clone size: NA
D gene: NA
CDR3 DNA: TGCGCCAGCAGCCAAGGTCAGATCATGAACACTGAAGCTTTCTTT
CDR3 protein: CASSQGQIMNTEAFF

J gene: TRBJ2-1
V gene: TRBV7-2
clone size: NA
D gene: NA
CDR3 DNA: TGTGCCAGCAGCTTAAATCGGGACAATGAGCAGTTCTTC
CDR3 protein: CASSLNRDNEQFF

J gene: TRBJ2-5
V gene: TRBV29-1
clone size: NA
D gene: TRBD2
CDR3 DNA: TGCAGCGTCCAGCGGGGGCGACAAGAGACCCAGTACTTC
CDR3 protein: CSVQRGRQETQYF

J gene: TRBJ2-4
V gene: TRBV3-1
clone size: NA
D gene: NA
CDR3 DNA: TGTGCCAGCAGCCGGGTGACCGGGGGCAGTCGGAACATTCAGTACTTC
CDR3 protein: CASSRVTGGSRNIQYF

J gene: TRBJ2-1
V gene: TRBV14
clone size: NA
D gene: NA
CDR3 DNA: TGTGCCAGCAGCCTTACAAGCGTTGAGCAGTTCTTC
CDR3 protein: CASSLTSVEQFF

J gene: TRBJ2-5
V gene: TRBV7-2
clone size: NA
D gene: NA
CDR3 DNA: TGTGCCAGCACTGACACCGGGCTCCACTCAGCCCAGTACTTC
CDR3 protein: CASTDTGLHSAQYF

J gene: TRBJ1-1
V gene: TRBV18
clone size: NA
D gene: NA
CDR3 DNA: TGTGCCAGCTCACCCCAGGGCGGCACTGAAGCTTTCTTT
CDR3 protein: CASSPQGGTEAFF

J gene: TRBJ1-2
V gene: TRBV4-2
clone size: NA
D gene: TRBD1
CDR3 DNA: TGTGCCAGCAGGAAAGGGGACAGCTCTAACTATGGCTACACCTTC
CDR3 protein: CASRKGDSSNYGYTF

J gene: TRBJ2-3
V gene: TRBV7-2
clone size: once
D gene: NA
CDR3 DNA: TGTGCCAGCAGCCATACGGCGGATACGCAGTATTTT
CDR3 protein: CASSHTADTQYF

J gene: TRBJ2-2
V gene: TRBV3-1
clone size: NA
D gene: TRBD2
CDR3 DNA: TGTGCCAGCAGCCATTCCTCGACTAGCCGGGTCACCGGGGAGCTGTTTTTT
CDR3 protein: CASSHSSTSRVTGELFF

J gene: TRBJ1-1
V gene: TRBV3-1
clone size: once
D gene: TRBD1
CDR3 DNA: TGTGCCAGCAGCCAAGGTGGAGGGACAGGGGGCCAGATGAACACTGAAGCTTTCTTT
CDR3 protein: CASSQGGGTGGQMNTEAFF

J gene: TRBJ1-5
V gene: TRBV9
clone size: NA
D gene: NA
CDR3 DNA: TGTGCCAGCAGCGTAGGTGGGGATAGGGGTCAGCCCCAGCATTTT
CDR3 protein: CASSVGGDRGQPQHF

J gene: TRBJ1-3
V gene: TRBV9
clone size: NA
D gene: NA
CDR3 DNA: TGTGCCAGCAGCGCTACGGAAGAAAACACCATATATTTT
CDR3 protein: CASSATEENTIYF

J gene: TRBJ2-7
V gene: TRBV12-3/TRBV12-4
clone size: NA
D gene: NA
CDR3 DNA: TGTGCCAGCAGTGACCTTGAGGGCAGTCACTACGAGCAGTACTTC
CDR3 protein: CASSDLEGSHYEQYF

J gene: TRBJ2-1
V gene: TRBV20-1
clone size: NA
D gene: NA
CDR3 DNA: TGCAGTGCAAGGGCTAGCCTAATCTACAATGAGCAGTTCTTC
CDR3 protein: CSARASLIYNEQFF

J gene: TRBJ2-4
V gene: TRBV9
clone size: NA
D gene: NA
CDR3 DNA: TGTGCCAGCAGCGTAGGCCCTCTACTAGCCAAAAACATTCAGTACTTC
CDR3 protein: CASSVGPLLAKNIQYF

J gene: TRBJ2-4
V gene: TRBV18
clone size: NA
D gene: TRBD2
CDR3 DNA: TGTGCCAGCTCACCACGCGGAACTAGCGGGAAAAACATTCAGTACTTC
CDR3 protein: CASSPRGTSGKNIQYF

J gene: TRBJ1-1
V gene: TRBV7-9
clone size: NA
D gene: TRBD1
CDR3 DNA: TGTGCCAGCAGCGTCCGGGACAGGCCGGGCACTGAAGCTTTCTTT
CDR3 protein: CASSVRDRPGTEAFF

J gene: TRBJ2-1
V gene: TRBV3-1
clone size: NA
D gene: NA
CDR3 DNA: TGTGCCAGCAGCCACACTAGCCGGAACAATGAGCAGTTCTTC
CDR3 protein: CASSHTSRNNEQFF

J gene: TRBJ2-7
V gene: TRBV30
clone size: NA
D gene: NA
CDR3 DNA: TGTGCCTGGAACCGGCTTGGGACCCCATACGAGCAGTACTTC
CDR3 protein: CAWNRLGTPYEQYF